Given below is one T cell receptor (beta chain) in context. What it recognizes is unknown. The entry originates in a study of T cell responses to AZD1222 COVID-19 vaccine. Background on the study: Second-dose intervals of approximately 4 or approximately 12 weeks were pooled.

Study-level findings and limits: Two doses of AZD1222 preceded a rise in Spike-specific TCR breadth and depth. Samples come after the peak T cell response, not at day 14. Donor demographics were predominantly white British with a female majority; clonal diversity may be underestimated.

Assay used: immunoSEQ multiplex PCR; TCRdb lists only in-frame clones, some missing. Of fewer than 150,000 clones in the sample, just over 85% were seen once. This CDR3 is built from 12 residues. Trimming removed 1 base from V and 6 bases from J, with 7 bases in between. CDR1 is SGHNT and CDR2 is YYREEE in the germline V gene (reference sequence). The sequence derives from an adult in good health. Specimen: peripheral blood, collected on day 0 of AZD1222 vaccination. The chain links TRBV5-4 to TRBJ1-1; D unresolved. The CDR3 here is CASSLNFAEAFF. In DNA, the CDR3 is TGTGCCAGCAGCTTGAACTTTGCTGAAGCTTTCTTT. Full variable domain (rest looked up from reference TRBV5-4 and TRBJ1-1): ETGVTQSPTHLIKTRGQQVTLRCSSQSGHNTVSWYQQALGQGPQFIFQYYREEENGRGNFPPRFSGLQFPNYSSELNVNALELDDSALYLCASSLNFAEAFFGQGTRLTVV.